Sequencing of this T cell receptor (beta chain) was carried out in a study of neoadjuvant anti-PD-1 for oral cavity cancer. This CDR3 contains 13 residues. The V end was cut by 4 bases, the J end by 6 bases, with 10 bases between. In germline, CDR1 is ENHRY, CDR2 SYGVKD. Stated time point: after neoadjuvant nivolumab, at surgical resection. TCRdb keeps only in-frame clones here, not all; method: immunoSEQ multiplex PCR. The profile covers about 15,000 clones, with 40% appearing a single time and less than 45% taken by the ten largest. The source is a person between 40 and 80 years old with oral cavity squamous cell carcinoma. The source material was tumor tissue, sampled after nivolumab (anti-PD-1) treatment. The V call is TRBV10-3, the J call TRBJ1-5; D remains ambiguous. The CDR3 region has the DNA TGTGCCATCAGTGGAGGGATAGGTCAGCCCCAGCATTTT. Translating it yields CAISGGIGQPQHF.